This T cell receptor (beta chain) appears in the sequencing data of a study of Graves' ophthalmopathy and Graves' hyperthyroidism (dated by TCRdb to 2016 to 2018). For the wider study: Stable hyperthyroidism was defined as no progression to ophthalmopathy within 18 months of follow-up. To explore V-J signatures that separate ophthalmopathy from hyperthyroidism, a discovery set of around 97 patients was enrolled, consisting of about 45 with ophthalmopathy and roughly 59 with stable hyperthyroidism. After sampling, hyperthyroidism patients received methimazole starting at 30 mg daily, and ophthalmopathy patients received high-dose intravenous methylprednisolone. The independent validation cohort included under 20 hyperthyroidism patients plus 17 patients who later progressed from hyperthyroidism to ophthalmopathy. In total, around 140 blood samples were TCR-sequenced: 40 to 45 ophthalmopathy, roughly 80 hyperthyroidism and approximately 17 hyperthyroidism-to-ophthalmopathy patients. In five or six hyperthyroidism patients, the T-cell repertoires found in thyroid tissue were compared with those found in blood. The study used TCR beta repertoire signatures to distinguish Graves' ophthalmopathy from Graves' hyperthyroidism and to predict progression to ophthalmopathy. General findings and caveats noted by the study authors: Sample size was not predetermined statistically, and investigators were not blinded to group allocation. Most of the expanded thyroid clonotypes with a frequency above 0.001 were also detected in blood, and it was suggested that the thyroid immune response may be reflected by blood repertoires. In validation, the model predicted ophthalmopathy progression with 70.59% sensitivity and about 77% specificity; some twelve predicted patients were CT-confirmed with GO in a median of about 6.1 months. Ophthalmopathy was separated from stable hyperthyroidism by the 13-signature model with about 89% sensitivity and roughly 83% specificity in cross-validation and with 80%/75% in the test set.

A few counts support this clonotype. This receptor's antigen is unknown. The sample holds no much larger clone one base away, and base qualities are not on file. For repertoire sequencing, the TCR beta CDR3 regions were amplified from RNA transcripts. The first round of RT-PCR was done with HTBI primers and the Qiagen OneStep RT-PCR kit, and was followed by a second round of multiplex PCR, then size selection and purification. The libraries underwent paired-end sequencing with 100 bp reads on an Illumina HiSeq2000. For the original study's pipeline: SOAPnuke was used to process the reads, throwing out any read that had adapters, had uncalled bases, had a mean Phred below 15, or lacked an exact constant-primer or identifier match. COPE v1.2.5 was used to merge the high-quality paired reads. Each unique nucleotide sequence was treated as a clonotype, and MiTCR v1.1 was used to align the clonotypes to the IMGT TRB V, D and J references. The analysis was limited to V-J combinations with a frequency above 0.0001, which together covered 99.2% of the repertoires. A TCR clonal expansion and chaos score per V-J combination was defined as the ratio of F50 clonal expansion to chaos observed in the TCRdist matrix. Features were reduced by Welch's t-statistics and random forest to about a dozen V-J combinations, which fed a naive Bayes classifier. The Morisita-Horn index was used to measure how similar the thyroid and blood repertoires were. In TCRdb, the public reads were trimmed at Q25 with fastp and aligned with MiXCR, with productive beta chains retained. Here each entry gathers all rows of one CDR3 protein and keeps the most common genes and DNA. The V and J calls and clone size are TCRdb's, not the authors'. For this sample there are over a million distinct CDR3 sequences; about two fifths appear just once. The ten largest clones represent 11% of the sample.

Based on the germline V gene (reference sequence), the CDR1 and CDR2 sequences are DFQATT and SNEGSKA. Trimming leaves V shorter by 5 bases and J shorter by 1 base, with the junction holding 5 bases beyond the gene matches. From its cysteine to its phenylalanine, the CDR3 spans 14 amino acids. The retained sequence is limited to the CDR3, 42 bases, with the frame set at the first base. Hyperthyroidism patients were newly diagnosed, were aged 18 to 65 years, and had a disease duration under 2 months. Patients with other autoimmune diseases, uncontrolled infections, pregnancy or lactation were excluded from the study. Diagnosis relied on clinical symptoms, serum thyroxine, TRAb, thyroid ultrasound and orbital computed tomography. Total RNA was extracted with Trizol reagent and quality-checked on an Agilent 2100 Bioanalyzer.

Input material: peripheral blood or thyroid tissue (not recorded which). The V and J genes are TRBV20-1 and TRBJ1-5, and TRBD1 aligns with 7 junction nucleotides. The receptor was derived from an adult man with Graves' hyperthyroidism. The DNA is TGCAGTGCTGGTGCAGGGGGGAGCAATCAGCCCCAGCATTTT. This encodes CSAGAGGSNQPQHF.